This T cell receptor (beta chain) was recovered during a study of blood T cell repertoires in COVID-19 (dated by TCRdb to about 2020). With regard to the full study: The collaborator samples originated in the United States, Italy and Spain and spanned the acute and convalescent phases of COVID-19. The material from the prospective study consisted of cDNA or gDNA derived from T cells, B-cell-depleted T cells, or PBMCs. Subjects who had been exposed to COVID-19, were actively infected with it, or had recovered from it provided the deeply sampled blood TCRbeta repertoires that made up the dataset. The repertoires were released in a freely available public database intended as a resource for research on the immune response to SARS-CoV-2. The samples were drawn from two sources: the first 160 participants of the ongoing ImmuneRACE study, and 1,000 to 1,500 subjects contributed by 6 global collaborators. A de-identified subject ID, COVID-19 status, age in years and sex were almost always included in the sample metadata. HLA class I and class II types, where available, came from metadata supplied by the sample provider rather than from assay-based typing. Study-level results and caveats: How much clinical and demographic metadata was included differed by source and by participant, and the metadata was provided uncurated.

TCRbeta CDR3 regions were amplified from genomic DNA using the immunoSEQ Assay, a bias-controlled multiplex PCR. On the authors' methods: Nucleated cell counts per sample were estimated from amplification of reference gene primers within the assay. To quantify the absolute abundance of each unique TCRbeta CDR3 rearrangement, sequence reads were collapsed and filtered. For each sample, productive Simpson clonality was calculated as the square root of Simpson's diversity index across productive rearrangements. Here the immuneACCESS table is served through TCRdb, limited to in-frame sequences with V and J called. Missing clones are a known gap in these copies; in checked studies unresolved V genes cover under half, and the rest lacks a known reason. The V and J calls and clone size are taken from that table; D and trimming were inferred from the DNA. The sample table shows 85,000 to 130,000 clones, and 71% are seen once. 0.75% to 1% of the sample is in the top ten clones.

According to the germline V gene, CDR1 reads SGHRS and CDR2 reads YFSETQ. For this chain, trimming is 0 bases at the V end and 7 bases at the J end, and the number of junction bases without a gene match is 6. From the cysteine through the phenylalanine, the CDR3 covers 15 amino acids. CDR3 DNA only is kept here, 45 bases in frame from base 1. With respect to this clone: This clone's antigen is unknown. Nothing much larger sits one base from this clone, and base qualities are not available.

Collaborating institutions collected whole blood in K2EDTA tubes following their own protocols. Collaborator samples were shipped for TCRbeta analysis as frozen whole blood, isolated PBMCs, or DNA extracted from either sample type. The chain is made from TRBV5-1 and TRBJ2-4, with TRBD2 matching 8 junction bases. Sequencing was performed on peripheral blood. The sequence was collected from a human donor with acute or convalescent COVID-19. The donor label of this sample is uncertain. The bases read TGCGCCAGCAGCTTGGCCAGCGGGGGTCGGAACATTCAGTACTTC. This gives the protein CASSLASGGRNIQYF.